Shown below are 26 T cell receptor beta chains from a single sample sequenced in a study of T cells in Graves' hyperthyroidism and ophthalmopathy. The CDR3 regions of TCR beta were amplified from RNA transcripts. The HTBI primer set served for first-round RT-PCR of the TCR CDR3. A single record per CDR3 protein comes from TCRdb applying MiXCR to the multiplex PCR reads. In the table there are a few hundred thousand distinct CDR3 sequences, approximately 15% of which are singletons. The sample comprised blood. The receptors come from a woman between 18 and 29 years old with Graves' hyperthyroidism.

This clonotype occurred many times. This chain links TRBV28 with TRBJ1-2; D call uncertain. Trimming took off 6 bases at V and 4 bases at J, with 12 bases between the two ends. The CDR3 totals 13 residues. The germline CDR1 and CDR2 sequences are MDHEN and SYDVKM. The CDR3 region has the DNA TGTGCCAGCAGCCTCGACGGAATCTATGGCTACACCTTC. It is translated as CASSLDGIYGYTF.

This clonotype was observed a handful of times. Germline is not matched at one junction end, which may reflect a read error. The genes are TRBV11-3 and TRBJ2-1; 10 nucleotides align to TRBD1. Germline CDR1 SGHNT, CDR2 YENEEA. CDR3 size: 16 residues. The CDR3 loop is CASSLFGTGVYNEQSF. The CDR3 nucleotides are TGTGCCAGCAGCTTATTTGGGACAGGGGTATACAATGAGCAGTCCTTC.

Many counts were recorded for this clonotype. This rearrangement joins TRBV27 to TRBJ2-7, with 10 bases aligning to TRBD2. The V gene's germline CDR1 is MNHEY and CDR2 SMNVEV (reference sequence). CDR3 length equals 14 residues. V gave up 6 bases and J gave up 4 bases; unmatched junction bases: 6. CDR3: CASSLAGVKYEQYF. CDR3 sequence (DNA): TGTGCCAGCAGCCTAGCGGGAGTCAAGTACGAGCAGTACTTC.

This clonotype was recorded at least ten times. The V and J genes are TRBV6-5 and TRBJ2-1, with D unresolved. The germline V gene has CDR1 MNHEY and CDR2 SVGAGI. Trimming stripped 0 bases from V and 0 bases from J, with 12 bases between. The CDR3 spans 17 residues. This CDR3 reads CASSYSRRKSSYNEQFF. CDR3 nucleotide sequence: TGTGCCAGCAGTTACTCCCGACGGAAAAGCTCCTACAATGAGCAGTTCTTC.

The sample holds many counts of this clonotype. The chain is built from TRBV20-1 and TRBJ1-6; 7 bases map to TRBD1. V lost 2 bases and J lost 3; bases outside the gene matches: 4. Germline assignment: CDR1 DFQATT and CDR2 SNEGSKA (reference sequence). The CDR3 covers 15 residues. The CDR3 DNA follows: TGCAGTGCTAGAACGGCAGGGGGCTATAATTCACCCCTCCACTTT. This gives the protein CSARTAGGYNSPLHF.

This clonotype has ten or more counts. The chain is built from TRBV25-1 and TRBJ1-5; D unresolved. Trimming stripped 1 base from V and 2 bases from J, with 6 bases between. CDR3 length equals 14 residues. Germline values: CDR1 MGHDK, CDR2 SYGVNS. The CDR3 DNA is TGTGCCAGCAGTGAATCGGGAGGCAATCAGCCCCAGCATTTT. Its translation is CASSESGGNQPQHF.

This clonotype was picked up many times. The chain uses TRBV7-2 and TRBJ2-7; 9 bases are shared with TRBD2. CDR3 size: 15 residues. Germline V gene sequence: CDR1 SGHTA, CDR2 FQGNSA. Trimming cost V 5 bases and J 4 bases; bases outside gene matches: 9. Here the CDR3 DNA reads TGTGCCAGCAGCGACCTTCTCGCGGGAGGGTACGAGCAGTACTTC. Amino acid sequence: CASSDLLAGGYEQYF.

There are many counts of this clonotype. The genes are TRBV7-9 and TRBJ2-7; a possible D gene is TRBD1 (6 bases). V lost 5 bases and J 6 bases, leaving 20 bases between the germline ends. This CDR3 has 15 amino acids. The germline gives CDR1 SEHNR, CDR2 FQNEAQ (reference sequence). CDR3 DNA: TGTGCCAGCAGCACCGGTGGAGCGTTACAGGGCGAGCAGTACTTC. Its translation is CASSTGGALQGEQYF.

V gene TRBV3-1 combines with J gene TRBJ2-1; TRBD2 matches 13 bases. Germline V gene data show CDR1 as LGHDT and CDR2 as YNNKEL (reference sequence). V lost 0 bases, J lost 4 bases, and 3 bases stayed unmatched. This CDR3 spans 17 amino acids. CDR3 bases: TGTGCCAGCAGCCAAGAACTAGCGGGAGGGTCGTACAATGAGCAGTTCTTC. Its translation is CASSQELAGGSYNEQFF.

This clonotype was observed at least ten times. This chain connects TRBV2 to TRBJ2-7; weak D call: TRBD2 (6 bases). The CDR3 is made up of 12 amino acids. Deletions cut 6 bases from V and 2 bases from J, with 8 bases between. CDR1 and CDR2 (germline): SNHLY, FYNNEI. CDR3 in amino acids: CASRREAYEQYF. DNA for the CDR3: TGTGCCAGCAGAAGGGAGGCCTACGAGCAGTACTTC.

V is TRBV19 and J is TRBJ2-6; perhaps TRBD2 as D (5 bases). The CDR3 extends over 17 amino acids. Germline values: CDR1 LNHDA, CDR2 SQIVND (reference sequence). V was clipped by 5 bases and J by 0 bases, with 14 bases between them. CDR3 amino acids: CASSAYGGSSGANVLTF. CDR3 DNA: TGTGCCAGTAGTGCGTATGGAGGTAGCTCTGGGGCCAACGTCCTGACTTTC.

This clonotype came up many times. The CDR3 is CASSYSSVTGKGTDTQYF. CDR3 sequence (DNA): TGTGCCAGCAGTTACTCGAGCGTGACGGGAAAGGGTACAGATACGCAGTATTTT. J is TRBJ2-3 and V is TRBV6-2 or TRBV6-3, with D perhaps matching TRBD2 (5 bases). Trimming took off 0 bases at V and 3 bases at J, with 19 bases between the two ends. Germline CDR1 is MNHEY and CDR2 is SVGEGT. The CDR3 contains 18 residues.

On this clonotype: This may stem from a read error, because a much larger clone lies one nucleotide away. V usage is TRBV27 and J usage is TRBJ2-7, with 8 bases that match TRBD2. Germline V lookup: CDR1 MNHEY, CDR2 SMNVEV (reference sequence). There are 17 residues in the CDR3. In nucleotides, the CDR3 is TGTGCCGGCAGTTTTGGGGCTAGCGGGCCGATCTCCTACGAGCAGTACTTC. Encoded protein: CAGSFGASGPISYEQYF.

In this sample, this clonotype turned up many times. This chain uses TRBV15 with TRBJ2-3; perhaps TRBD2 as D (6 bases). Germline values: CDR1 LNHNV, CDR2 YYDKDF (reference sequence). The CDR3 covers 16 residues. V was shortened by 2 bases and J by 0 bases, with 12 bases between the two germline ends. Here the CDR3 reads CATSRLSGESTDTQYF. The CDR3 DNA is TGTGCCACCAGCAGACTTAGCGGAGAGAGCACAGATACGCAGTATTTT.

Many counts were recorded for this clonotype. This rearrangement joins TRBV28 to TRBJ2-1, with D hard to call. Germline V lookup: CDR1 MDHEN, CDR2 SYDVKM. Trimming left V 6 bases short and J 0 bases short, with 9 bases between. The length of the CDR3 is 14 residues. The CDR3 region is CASRKWGSYNEQFF. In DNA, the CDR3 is TGTGCCAGCAGAAAATGGGGCTCCTACAATGAGCAGTTCTTC. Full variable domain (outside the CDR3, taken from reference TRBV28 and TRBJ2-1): DVKVTQSSRYLVKRTGEKVFLECVQDMDHENMFWYRQDPGLGLRLIYFSYDVKMKEKGDIPEGYSVSREKKERFSLILESASTNQTSMYLCASRKWGSYNEQFFGPGTRLTVL.

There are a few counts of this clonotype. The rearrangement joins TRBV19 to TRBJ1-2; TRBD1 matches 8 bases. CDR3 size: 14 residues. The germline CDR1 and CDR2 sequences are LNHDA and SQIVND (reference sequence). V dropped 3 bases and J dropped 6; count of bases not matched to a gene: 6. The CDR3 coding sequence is TGTGCCAGTAGTATTCGATCGGGACAGGATGGCTACACCTTC. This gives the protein CASSIRSGQDGYTF.

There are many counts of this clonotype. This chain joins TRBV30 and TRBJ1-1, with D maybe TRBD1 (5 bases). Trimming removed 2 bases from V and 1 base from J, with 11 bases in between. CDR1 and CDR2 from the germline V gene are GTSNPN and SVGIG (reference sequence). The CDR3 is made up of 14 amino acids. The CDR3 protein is CAWSPDRRNTEAFF. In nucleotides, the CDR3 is TGTGCCTGGAGTCCCGACAGACGGAACACTGAAGCTTTCTTT.

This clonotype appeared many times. CDR3 in DNA: TGTGCCAGCAGCCGAAATGGACAGGCAACTACTAACTATGGCTACACCTTC. It yields the protein CASSRNGQATTNYGYTF. The rearrangement joins TRBV12-3 or TRBV12-4 to TRBJ1-2, with 7 bases fitting TRBD1. With 6 bases clipped from V and 0 bases from J, the junction kept 13 bases outside the gene matches. The CDR3 consists of 17 residues.

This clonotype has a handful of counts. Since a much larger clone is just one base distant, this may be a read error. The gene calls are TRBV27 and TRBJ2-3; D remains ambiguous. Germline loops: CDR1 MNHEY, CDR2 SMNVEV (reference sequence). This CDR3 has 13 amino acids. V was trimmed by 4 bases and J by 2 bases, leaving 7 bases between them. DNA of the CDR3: TGTGCCAGCAGTTGGCGGTTCACAGATACGCAGTATTTT. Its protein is CASSWRFTDTQYF.

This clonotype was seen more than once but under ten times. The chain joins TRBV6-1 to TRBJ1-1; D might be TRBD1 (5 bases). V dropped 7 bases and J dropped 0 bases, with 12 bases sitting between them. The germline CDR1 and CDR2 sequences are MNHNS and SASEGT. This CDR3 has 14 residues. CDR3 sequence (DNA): TGTGCCAGCAACGAGGGACGGCTGAACACTGAAGCTTTCTTT. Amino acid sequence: CASNEGRLNTEAFF.

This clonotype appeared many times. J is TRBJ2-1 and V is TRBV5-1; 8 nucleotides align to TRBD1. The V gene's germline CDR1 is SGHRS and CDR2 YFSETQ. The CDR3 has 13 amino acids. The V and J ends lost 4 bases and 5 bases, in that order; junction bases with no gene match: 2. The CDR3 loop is CASSPQGDNEQFF. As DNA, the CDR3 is TGCGCCAGCAGCCCACAGGGGGACAATGAGCAGTTCTTC.

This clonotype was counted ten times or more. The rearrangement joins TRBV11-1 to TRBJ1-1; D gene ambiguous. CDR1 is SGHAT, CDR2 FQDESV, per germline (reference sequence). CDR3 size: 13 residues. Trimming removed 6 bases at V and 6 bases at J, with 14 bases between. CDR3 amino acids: CASRGGDGPEAFF. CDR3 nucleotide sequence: TGTGCCAGCAGAGGTGGGGATGGACCTGAAGCTTTCTTT.

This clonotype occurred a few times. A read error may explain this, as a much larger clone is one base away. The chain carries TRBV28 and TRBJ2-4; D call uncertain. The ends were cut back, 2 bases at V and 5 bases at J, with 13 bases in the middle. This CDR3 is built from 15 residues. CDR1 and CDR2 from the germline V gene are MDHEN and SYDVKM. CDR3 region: CASSLRRSAENIQYF. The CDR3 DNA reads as TGTGCCAGCAGTTTACGCAGAAGTGCCGAAAACATTCAGTACTTC.

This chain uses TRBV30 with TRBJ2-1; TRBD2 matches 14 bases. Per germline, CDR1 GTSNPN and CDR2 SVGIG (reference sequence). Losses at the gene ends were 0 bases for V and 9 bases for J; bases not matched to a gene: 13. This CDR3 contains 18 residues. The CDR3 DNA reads TGTGCCTGGAGTGTACCGGGGACTAGCGGGAGAGTAGGAGGTGAGCAGTTCTTC. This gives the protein CAWSVPGTSGRVGGEQFF. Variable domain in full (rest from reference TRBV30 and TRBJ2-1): SQTIHQWPATLVQPVGSPLSLECTVEGTSNPNLYWYRQAAGRGLQLLFYSVGIGQISSEVPQNLSASRPQDRQFILSSKKLLLSDSGFYLCAWSVPGTSGRVGGEQFFGPGTRLTVL.

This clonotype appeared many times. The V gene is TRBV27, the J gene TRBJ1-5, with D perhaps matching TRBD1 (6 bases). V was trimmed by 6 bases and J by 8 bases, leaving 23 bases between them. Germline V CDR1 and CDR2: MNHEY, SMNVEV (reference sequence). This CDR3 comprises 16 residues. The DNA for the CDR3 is TGTGCCAGCAGCCCTATTGGGGGGCTTGGTGCGGAGCCCCAGCATTTT. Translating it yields CASSPIGGLGAEPQHF.

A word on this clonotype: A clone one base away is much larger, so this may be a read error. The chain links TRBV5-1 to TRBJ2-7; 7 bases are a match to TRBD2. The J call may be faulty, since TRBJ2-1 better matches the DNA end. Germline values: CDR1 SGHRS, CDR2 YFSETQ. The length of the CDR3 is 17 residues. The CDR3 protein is CASTAGPAGTSTYEQFF. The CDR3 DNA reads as TGCGCCAGCACAGCGGGGCCAGCCGGGACGTCGACCTACGAGCAGTTCTTC.